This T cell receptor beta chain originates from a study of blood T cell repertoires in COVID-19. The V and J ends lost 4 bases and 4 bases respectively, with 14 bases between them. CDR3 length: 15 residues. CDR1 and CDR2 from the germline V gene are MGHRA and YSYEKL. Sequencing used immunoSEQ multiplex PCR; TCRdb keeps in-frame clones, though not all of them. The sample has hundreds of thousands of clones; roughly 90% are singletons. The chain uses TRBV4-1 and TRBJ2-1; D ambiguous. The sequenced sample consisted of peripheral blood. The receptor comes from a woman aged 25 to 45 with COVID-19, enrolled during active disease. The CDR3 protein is CASSLRTDKYNEQFF. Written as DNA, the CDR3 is TGCGCCAGCAGCCTCCGAACCGACAAGTACAATGAGCAGTTCTTC.